This T cell receptor (beta chain) was sequenced for a study of shared clonotypes between healthy human individuals. Germline loops: CDR1 SGHVS, CDR2 FNYEAQ. V dropped 3 bases and J dropped 9 bases, with 6 bases sitting between them. This CDR3 is built from 11 residues. The DNA input per sorted-subset replicate PCR was about 0.2 ug, corresponding to some 30,000 T cell genomes. Assay used: immunoSEQ multiplex PCR; TCRdb lists only in-frame clones, some missing. The sample consists of 1,400,000 or so clones, approximately 98.5% of them appearing once. The material sequenced was naive CD4+ T cells sorted from blood. Subset given: CD45RA+ positively selected. This clonotype was obtained from a man aged 25-45 years in good health. This chain joins TRBV7-6 and TRBJ2-1; no clear D gene. The CDR3 loop is CASSFDGEQFF. The CDR3, as DNA: TGTGCCAGCAGCTTCGATGGTGAGCAGTTCTTC.